This is a list of T cell receptor beta chains from one sample in a study of CD8 T cells in Susac syndrome. TCRdb re-derived calls from the immunoSEQ multiplex PCR reads in MiXCR, one entry per CDR3 protein. Of some 190,000 distinct CDR3 sequences in the sample, 85% to 95% were seen once. The sample comprised CD4+ T cells from PBMCs. These receptors came from a human donor in good health. CDR3s include the opening cysteine and the closing phenylalanine or tryptophan. Each record gives: D gene, clone size, V gene, J gene, CDR3 DNA, CDR3 protein. A D gene is named only where the DNA matches it firmly. The size entry is marked missing in some rows and otherwise reads once, few, many or a size class.

TRBD2	NA	TRBV9	TRBJ2-1	TGTGCCAGCAGCGTAGTGGGTAGCGGGGCCTACAATGAGCAGTTCTTC	CASSVVGSGAYNEQFF
TRBD2	NA	TRBV29-1	TRBJ2-1	TGCAGCGTTGAAGGATCTACCGGGTTTGGGAGGGATGAGCAGTTCTTC	CSVEGSTGFGRDEQFF
NA	NA	TRBV7-2	TRBJ1-3	TGTGCCAGCAGCCAACGGACTGGAAACACCATATATTTT	CASSQRTGNTIYF
TRBD1	NA	TRBV5-1	TRBJ2-7	TGCGCCAGCAGCCGGGACAGGGGGCGATACGAGCAGTACTTC	CASSRDRGRYEQYF
NA	NA	TRBV4-2	TRBJ2-1	TGTGCCAGCAGCCCTTGGCGGGGACGACTCAATGAGCAGTTCTTC	CASSPWRGRLNEQFF
TRBD2	NA	TRBV15	TRBJ2-5	TGTGCCACCAGCAGAGTTGGCGGGAGAAGAGAGACCCAGTACTTC	CATSRVGGRRETQYF
TRBD1	NA	TRBV25-1	TRBJ2-5	TGTGCCAGCAGTGAATCGGGCAGGGGGCGCCAAGAGACCCAGTACTTC	CASSESGRGRQETQYF
TRBD2	NA	TRBV5-1	TRBJ2-1	TGCGCCAGCAGCTGGCTAGCGGGGTCCTACAATGAGCAGTTCTTC	CASSWLAGSYNEQFF
NA	NA	TRBV30	TRBJ2-7	TGTGCCTGCCTAGCGGACAGCTCCTACGAGCAGTACTTC	CACLADSSYEQYF
NA	NA	TRBV28	TRBJ2-7	TGTGCCAGCAGTCCCCAAAGATCGCTCTACGAGCAGTACTTC	CASSPQRSLYEQYF
TRBD2	NA	TRBV3-1	TRBJ2-1	TGTGCCAGCAGCCAAGATCTACGGCCACTAGCGAACTTTCACAATGAGCAGTTCTTC	CASSQDLRPLANFHNEQFF
TRBD1	NA	TRBV25-1	TRBJ1-1	TGTGCCAGCAGTGCAGGGACAGCTGAAGCTTTCTTT	CASSAGTAEAFF
NA	NA	TRBV29-1	TRBJ2-1	TGCAGCGTTGACGGAAGCTCCTACAATGAGCAGTTCTTC	CSVDGSSYNEQFF
TRBD2	once	TRBV20-1	TRBJ2-7	TGCAGTGCCGCCCGTCTAGCGGGATCTTCCTACGAGCAGTACTTC	CSAARLAGSSYEQYF
NA	NA	TRBV5-5	TRBJ2-5	TGTGCCAGCAGTTGGGACGCCGCCCGGGAGACCCAGTACTTC	CASSWDAARETQYF
TRBD1	NA	TRBV29-1	TRBJ2-2	TGCAGCGCCGGACAGGGTACGAACACCGGGGAGCTGTTTTTT	CSAGQGTNTGELFF
TRBD1	NA	TRBV7-8	TRBJ2-7	TGTGCCAGCAGCTTAGAGCGGACAGGGATTTACGAGCAGTACTTC	CASSLERTGIYEQYF
NA	NA	TRBV29-1	TRBJ2-3	TGCAGCGTTGAAGGTAGCGGCCACACAGATACGCAGTATTTT	CSVEGSGHTDTQYF
NA	NA	TRBV30	TRBJ2-2	TGTGCCTGGAGTCCCCCGGGACTTTCCACCGGGGAGCTGTTTTTT	CAWSPPGLSTGELFF
NA	NA	TRBV20-1	TRBJ2-1	TGCAGTGCTAGATCCAGGAGTGCCTACAATGAGCAGTTCTTC	CSARSRSAYNEQFF
TRBD2	NA	TRBV29-1	TRBJ2-1	TGCAGCGTAGCGGGAGCCTACAATGAGCAGTTCTTC	CSVAGAYNEQFF
NA	NA	TRBV7-2	TRBJ2-3	TGTGCCAGCAACTGGAAGGCCGGCACAGATACGCAGTATTTT	CASNWKAGTDTQYF
NA	NA	TRBV7-3	TRBJ2-2	TGTGCCAGCAGCTTTAGTCGGGACGGGGAGCTGTTTTTT	CASSFSRDGELFF
NA	NA	TRBV29-1	TRBJ2-1	TGCAGTTATAAGTGGCGGAGACTGTACAATGAGCAGTTCTTC	CSYKWRRLYNEQFF
NA	NA	TRBV20-1	TRBJ1-2	TGCAGTGCTACGGGACACATTAACTATGGCTACACCTTC	CSATGHINYGYTF
NA	NA	TRBV27	TRBJ2-7	TGTGCCACCAGCCGTGTCGGACAAACCTACGAGCAGTACTTC	CATSRVGQTYEQYF
NA	NA	TRBV3-1	TRBJ2-5	TGTGCCAGCAGCCAAGAAATCGGTTTGGGGACCCAGTACTTC	CASSQEIGLGTQYF
TRBD2	NA	TRBV24-1	TRBJ2-3	TGTGCCACCAGTGTCACTAGCGATGCAGATACGCAGTATTTT	CATSVTSDADTQYF
TRBD1	NA	TRBV18	TRBJ2-1	TGTGCCAGCTCACCCGGGACAGGGGACCCTGAGCAGTTCTTC	CASSPGTGDPEQFF
TRBD1	NA	TRBV29-1	TRBJ1-2	TGCAGCGTTGGAAAAGGACAGGCCGGCTATGGCTACACCTTC	CSVGKGQAGYGYTF
TRBD2	NA	TRBV24-1	TRBJ2-1	TGTGCCACCAAAGCGGGAGGGAAGAATGAGCAGTTCTTC	CATKAGGKNEQFF
NA	NA	TRBV19	TRBJ2-1	TGTGCAGTACGGGGTGACGGTGAGCAGTTCTTC	CAVRGDGEQFF
TRBD1	NA	TRBV11-1	TRBJ2-7	TGTGCCAGCAGCGCCGGACAGGGGGCAAACGAGCAGTACTTC	CASSAGQGANEQYF
NA	NA	TRBV20-1	TRBJ1-5	TGCAGTGCTAGGGTCGGGGGGGCGCTCAATCAGCCCCAGCATTTT	CSARVGGALNQPQHF
NA	once	TRBV30	TRBJ2-1	TGTGCCTGGAGTGTGGGTCTGGGGGAGGCCTATGAGCAGTTCTTC	CAWSVGLGEAYEQFF
NA	NA	TRBV3-1	TRBJ2-7	TGTGCCAGCAGCCAAGGTATTCAACCCTACGAGCAGTACTTC	CASSQGIQPYEQYF
TRBD2	NA	TRBV13	TRBJ2-1	TGTGCCAGCAGCTTAGACAGACTAGCGGGTCACAATGAGCAGTTCTTC	CASSLDRLAGHNEQFF
TRBD1	NA	TRBV30	TRBJ1-5	TGTGCCTGCACACGATCGGGACAGGGTATGGCCAATCAGCCCCAGCATTTT	CACTRSGQGMANQPQHF
NA	NA	TRBV30	TRBJ2-7	TGTGCCTGGAGAGTCGGGTCCTACGAGCAGTACTTC	CAWRVGSYEQYF
TRBD2	NA	TRBV29-1	TRBJ2-2	TGCAGCGTTAGAACCCTAGCGGGCACCGGGGAGCTGTTTTTT	CSVRTLAGTGELFF
TRBD1	NA	TRBV12-5	TRBJ1-1	TGTGCTAGTGGACCAGGGGGCGGGCCTGAAGCTTTCTTT	CASGPGGGPEAFF
NA	NA	TRBV25-1	TRBJ2-5	TGTGCCAGCAGTGAATGGGAGACCCAGTACTTC	CASSEWETQYF
NA	NA	TRBV28	TRBJ2-1	TGTGCCAGCAGTTTAAGTTGGGGCCATGAGCAGTTCTTC	CASSLSWGHEQFF
TRBD2	NA	TRBV20-1	TRBJ2-1	TGCAGTGCTAGAGGGACTAGCGGGAGTAGGGGTGAGCAGTTCTTC	CSARGTSGSRGEQFF
NA	once	TRBV15	TRBJ2-5	TGTGCCACCAGCAGAGGGGAAGGGTTTCCCCAGTACTTC	CATSRGEGFPQYF
NA	NA	TRBV29-1	TRBJ1-5	TGCAGCGTTGAAGACAGGGCGGGACAGCCCCAGCATTTT	CSVEDRAGQPQHF
TRBD2	NA	TRBV7-9	TRBJ2-7	TGTGCCAGCAGCCCTAGCGGGGCTGGAGGAGAGCAGTACTTC	CASSPSGAGGEQYF
TRBD2	NA	TRBV29-1	TRBJ2-2	TGCAGCGGGGCGGGACTAGCGTATGGGGAGCTGTTTTTT	CSGAGLAYGELFF
TRBD2	NA	TRBV29-1	TRBJ2-7	TGCAGCGTCGCCCAGGGACTAGCGGCGAGCTCCTACGAGCAGTACTTC	CSVAQGLAASSYEQYF
NA	NA	TRBV7-9	TRBJ2-3	TGTGCCAGCAGCTCGCACCACGGTGGCACAGATACGCAGTATTTT	CASSSHHGGTDTQYF
TRBD2	NA	TRBV19	TRBJ2-5	TGTGCCAGTAGTGAGTCCGGGACTAGCTGGGAGACCCAGTACTTC	CASSESGTSWETQYF
NA	NA	TRBV28	TRBJ2-5	TGTGCCAGCAGTTTGCCCCTTCAGGCAGAGACCCAGTACTTC	CASSLPLQAETQYF
TRBD2	NA	TRBV30	TRBJ2-1	TGTGCCTGGAGTTTGGGACTAGCGGGAGGTGAGCAGTTCTTC	CAWSLGLAGGEQFF